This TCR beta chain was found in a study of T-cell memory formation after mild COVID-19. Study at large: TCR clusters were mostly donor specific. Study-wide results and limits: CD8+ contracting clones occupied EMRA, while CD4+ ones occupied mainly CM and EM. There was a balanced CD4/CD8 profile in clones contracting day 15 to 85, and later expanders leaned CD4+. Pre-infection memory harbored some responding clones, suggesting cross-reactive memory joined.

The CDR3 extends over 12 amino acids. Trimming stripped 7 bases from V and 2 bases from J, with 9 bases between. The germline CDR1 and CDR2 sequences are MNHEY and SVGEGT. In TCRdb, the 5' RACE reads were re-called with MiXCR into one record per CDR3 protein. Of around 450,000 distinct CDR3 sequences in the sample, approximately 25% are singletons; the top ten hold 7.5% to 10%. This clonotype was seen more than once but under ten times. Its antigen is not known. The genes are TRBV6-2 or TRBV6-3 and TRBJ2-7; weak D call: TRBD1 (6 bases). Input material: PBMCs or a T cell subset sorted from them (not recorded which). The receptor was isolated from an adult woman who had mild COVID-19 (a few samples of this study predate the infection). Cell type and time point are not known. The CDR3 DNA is TGTGCCAGCACGGACAGCCCCTACGAGCAGTACTTC. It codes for CASTDSPYEQYF.